What follows describes a single TCR beta chain. The sample belongs to a study of OX40 agonist ivuxolimab in advanced cancers. Germline CDR1 and CDR2: SNHLY and FYNNEI. V lost 7 bases and J lost 0; bases outside the gene matches: 8. The CDR3 loop spans 16 amino acids. Sequenced by immunoSEQ multiplex PCR; TCRdb stores in-frame clones only, minus some. Counted here are almost 50,000 clones, roughly 79% occurring once; the ten biggest clones make up about 6.4%. The sample consisted of CD4+ or CD8+ T cells sorted from blood, taken in a trial of the OX40 agonist ivuxolimab. This TCR came from an adult with an advanced solid tumor such as melanoma, head and neck, liver or kidney cancer. The J gene is TRBJ1-5, the V gene TRBV2; 8 bases agree with TRBD1. The CDR3: CASKGQGPYSNQPQHF. DNA for the CDR3: TGTGCCAGCAAAGGACAGGGACCATATAGCAATCAGCCCCAGCATTTT. The full variable domain, with the rest looked up from reference TRBV2 and TRBJ1-5, is EPEVTQTPSHQVTQMGQEVILRCVPISNHLYFYWYRQILGQKVEFLVSFYNNEISEKSEIFDDQFSVERPDGSNFTLKIRSTKLEDSAMYFCASKGQGPYSNQPQHFGDGTRLSIL.